This passage covers 14 T cell receptor beta chains from one sample sequenced in a study of technical replicates of blood from a few donors. TCRdb's table, derived via immunoSEQ multiplex PCR, lists solely in-frame clones and lacks some. The sample holds tens of thousands of clones, over 90% seen once. The sample was PBMCs. These receptors all stem from a human donor in good health. Some clones in this sample may be carry-over from other donors' samples.

The V gene is TRBV5-1, the J gene TRBJ2-5; possibly TRBD1 for D (5 bases). The CDR3 runs 14 residues. Germline assignment: CDR1 SGHRS and CDR2 YFSETQ. V dropped 4 bases and J dropped 0 bases, with 10 bases sitting between them. The CDR3 coding sequence is TGCGCCAGCAGCCCGGACACCTACCAAGAGACCCAGTACTTC. Translating it yields CASSPDTYQETQYF.

The V call is TRBV6-5, the J call TRBJ2-5; 9 bases fit TRBD1. Germline CDR1 is MNHEY and CDR2 is SVGAGI. The CDR3 totals 16 residues. Trimming cost V 0 bases and J 1 base; bases outside gene matches: 3. The CDR3 reads CASSYSTGGAQETQYF. CDR3 bases: TGTGCCAGCAGTTACTCGACAGGGGGGGCCCAAGAGACCCAGTACTTC.

The chain combines TRBV15 with TRBJ2-7, with D maybe TRBD1 (5 bases). The germline V gene has CDR1 LNHNV and CDR2 YYDKDF (reference sequence). This CDR3 has 14 residues. Trimming pared 0 bases from V and 5 bases from J, leaving 11 bases between. CDR3 sequence (DNA): TGTGCCACCAGCAGAGATAGGGGAAGGAACGAGCAGTACTTC. Amino acids: CATSRDRGRNEQYF.

V gene TRBV7-9 combines with J gene TRBJ2-7; TRBD2 matches at 10 bases. Trimming at V came to 5 bases and at J to 6 bases, leaving 7 bases not matched to a gene. From germline, CDR1 is SEHNR and CDR2 FQNEAQ (reference sequence). The CDR3 is made up of 14 amino acids. For the CDR3, the DNA is TGTGCCAGCAGCCCTCTAGCGGGAGAGCTCGAGCAGTACTTC. Encoded protein: CASSPLAGELEQYF.

V and J are TRBV7-8 and TRBJ2-7; TRBD2 matches 10 bases. Germline CDR1 SGHVS, CDR2 FQNEAQ. V shed 5 bases and J 3 bases; nucleotides not matched to a gene: 10. This CDR3 has 16 residues. CDR3 in amino acids: CASSPTRTSGVYEQYF. Written as DNA, the CDR3 is TGTGCCAGCAGCCCAACTAGGACTAGCGGAGTCTACGAGCAGTACTTC.

This sequence joins TRBV4-1 and TRBJ1-6; possibly TRBD1 for D (5 bases). Trimming pared 1 base from V and 6 bases from J, leaving 13 bases between. This CDR3 is 16 amino acids long. Germline values: CDR1 MGHRA, CDR2 YSYEKL. The CDR3: CASSQGGTGINSPLHF. The CDR3 DNA is TGCGCCAGCAGCCAAGGGGGCACAGGCATTAATTCACCCCTCCACTTT.

V usage is TRBV9 and J usage is TRBJ2-3, with 10 bases aligning to TRBD2. The length of the CDR3 is 18 residues. Per germline, CDR1 SGDLS and CDR2 YYNGEE. Losses at the gene ends were 0 bases for V and 1 base for J; bases not matched to a gene: 8. The CDR3 spells CASSVGSSGGGGTDTQYF. The CDR3 bases are TGTGCCAGCAGCGTAGGTTCTAGCGGGGGAGGAGGCACAGATACGCAGTATTTT.

The chain combines TRBV7-2 with TRBJ1-2; no clear D gene. The V and J ends lost 5 bases and 4 bases respectively, with 14 bases between them. Germline values: CDR1 SGHTA, CDR2 FQGNSA. The CDR3 is 14 residues long. CDR3 sequence: CASSRPRESYGYTF. CDR3 nucleotide sequence: TGTGCCAGCAGCCGTCCGAGGGAGAGCTATGGCTACACCTTC.

This clone was counted only a few times. The chain is built from TRBV6-4 and TRBJ2-2, with unresolved D. The germline CDR1 and CDR2 sequences are MRHNA and SNTAGT. Trimming shortened V by 0 bases and J by 5 bases, and 4 bases separated the two germline ends. The CDR3 contains 13 residues. This CDR3 reads CASSDSQTGELFF. The CDR3 nucleotides read TGTGCCAGCAGTGACTCTCAAACCGGGGAGCTGTTTTTT.

This clone has ten or more counts. V and J are TRBV7-8 and TRBJ2-3; 10 bases agree with TRBD1. The CDR3 length is 15 residues. CDR1 is SGHVS, CDR2 FQNEAQ, per germline. Trimming at V came to 9 bases and at J to 6 bases, leaving 12 bases not matched to a gene. CDR3 in DNA: TGTGCCAGTGCTTCGGGACAGGGGCGGGTGGATACGCAGTATTTT. Amino acids: CASASGQGRVDTQYF.

This CDR3 is CASSRYQANEKLFF. In DNA, the CDR3 is TGTGCCAGCAGCCGCTATCAGGCTAATGAAAAACTGTTTTTT. The rearrangement uses TRBV7-2 and TRBJ1-4; D is ambiguous. This CDR3 spans 14 amino acids. The V and J ends lost 5 bases and 3 bases respectively, with 10 bases between them. Germline lookup yields CDR1 SGHTA and CDR2 FQGNSA.

The chain joins TRBV5-8 to TRBJ1-1; D remains ambiguous. With 0 bases removed from V and 2 bases from J, the gap between germline ends came to 5 bases. The CDR3 contains 13 residues. Germline assignment: CDR1 SGHTS and CDR2 YDEGEE. CDR3: CASSLGLNTEAFF. For the CDR3, the DNA is TGTGCCAGCAGCTTGGGTCTCAACACTGAAGCTTTCTTT.

This chain joins TRBV7-9 and TRBJ2-7, with D possibly being TRBD2 (6 bases). V lost 5 bases, J lost 7 bases, and 12 bases lay in between. Germline loops: CDR1 SEHNR, CDR2 FQNEAQ (reference sequence). The CDR3 has 12 residues. CDR3 sequence (DNA): TGTGCCAGCAGCACGGGACTGTCTGAGCAGTACTTC. Residues: CASSTGLSEQYF.

This clone came up once. J is TRBJ2-3 and V is TRBV20-1; D is unresolved. Per the germline V gene, CDR1 is DFQATT and CDR2 is SNEGSKA (reference sequence). CDR3 length: 11 residues. Trimming shortened V by 1 base and J by 11 bases, and 10 bases separated the two germline ends. The CDR3 DNA reads TGCAGTGCTAGAGTGTCCGAGCGGCAGTATTTT. Translated, it gives CSARVSERQYF.